The 13 T cell receptor beta chains below were found in one sample sequenced in a study of T-cell memory formation after mild COVID-19 (dated by TCRdb to the early 2020s). Library preparation employed 5' RACE. The sequencer was an Illumina NovaSeq 6000. TCRdb's own reprocessing of the public reads used fastp at Q25 and MiXCR and kept productive beta chains. Each CDR3 protein gets just one entry, which takes the most common genes and DNA from the rows behind it. Here the sample has tens of thousands of distinct CDR3 sequences; approximately 13% occur a single time. Roughly 33% of the sample rests with the top ten. Sequenced material: PBMCs or a T cell subset sorted from them (not recorded which). Receptor source: an adult woman who had mild COVID-19 (a few samples of this study predate the infection). The sample titles of this study are shuffled in the database, so cell type and time point are left out; the donor was told from shared clones.

This clonotype was seen more than once but under ten times. The chain couples TRBV6-2 or TRBV6-3 to TRBJ2-3, with D maybe TRBD1 (5 bases). The V gene lost 6 bases and the J gene lost 2 bases, with 12 bases spanning the gap. The CDR3 spans 14 residues. Germline lookup yields CDR1 MNHEY and CDR2 SVGEGT. Here the CDR3 reads CASSLGHFTDTQYF. The CDR3 bases are TGTGCCAGCAGCCTCGGACACTTCACAGATACGCAGTATTTT.

This clonotype was counted only a few times. V is TRBV6-5 and J is TRBJ1-1; D not resolved. The CDR3 sequence is 13 residues long. Germline CDR1 and CDR2: MNHEY and SVGAGI. Trimming pared 6 bases from V and 4 bases from J, leaving 12 bases between. The CDR3 protein is CASSPGRSTEAFF. CDR3 DNA: TGTGCCAGCAGCCCAGGACGAAGCACTGAAGCTTTCTTT.

The chain combines TRBV19 with TRBJ1-1, with a tentative D call TRBD1 (5 bases). Germline values: CDR1 LNHDA, CDR2 SQIVND (reference sequence). This CDR3 has 12 residues. V was shortened by 7 bases and J by 1 base, with 7 bases between the two germline ends. As DNA, the CDR3 is TGTGCCAGTAATCAGGGGAACACTGAAGCTTTCTTT. The encoded protein is CASNQGNTEAFF.

This clonotype was seen more than once but under ten times. V usage is TRBV12-3 or TRBV12-4 and J usage is TRBJ2-1; TRBD2 aligns across 7 bases. The trim removed 4 bases at V and 7 bases at J, leaving 7 bases unmatched. The CDR3 consists of 14 residues. CDR3 DNA: TGTGCCAGCAGTTATGGCGGGAGCAGTAATGAGCAGTTCTTC. It yields the protein CASSYGGSSNEQFF.

The chain is built from TRBV29-1 and TRBJ2-3; D is unresolved. The CDR3 is 13 residues long. CDR1 and CDR2 from the germline V gene are SQVTM and ANQGSEA. Trimming pared 4 bases from V and 0 bases from J, leaving 8 bases between. CDR3 DNA: TGCAGCGTTGCGGCGGCTAGCACAGATACGCAGTATTTT. Translation gives CSVAAASTDTQYF.

This clonotype was observed a handful of times. This chain joins TRBV7-3 and TRBJ2-1; 7 bases fit TRBD2. V lost 5 bases to trimming and J lost 3 bases; unmatched junction nucleotides: 7. Germline CDR1 reads SGHTA; CDR2 reads FQGTGA. The CDR3 is 15 amino acids. DNA for the CDR3: TGTGCCAGCAGCCTGATCGGGGGGTACTACAATGAGCAGTTCTTC. Amino acid sequence: CASSLIGGYYNEQFF.

The V and J genes are TRBV12-3 or TRBV12-4 and TRBJ2-3; D call uncertain. Trimming left V 0 bases short and J 6 bases short, with 7 bases between. There are 13 residues in the CDR3. For the CDR3, the DNA is TGTGCCAGCAGTTTAGCCGGCGTGGATACGCAGTATTTT. Protein product: CASSLAGVDTQYF.

The chain has TRBV29-1 and TRBJ2-5, with 8 positions matching TRBD1. CDR3 size: 13 residues. Germline V gives CDR1 SQVTM, CDR2 ANQGSEA. The V gene end was trimmed by 3 bases and the J gene end by 2 bases; junction bases not matched to a gene: 2. In DNA form, the CDR3 reads TGCAGCGTTGATAGACAGGGGCAAGAGACCCAGTACTTC. Encoded protein: CSVDRQGQETQYF.

The chain has TRBV20-1 and TRBJ2-2; D not certain. V lost 3 bases to trimming and J lost 0 bases, with 14 bases between them. Germline values: CDR1 DFQATT, CDR2 SNEGSKA (reference sequence). The length of the CDR3 is 16 residues. In DNA form, the CDR3 reads TGCAGTGCTAGTAGCTTCACCGGAGCGAACACCGGGGAGCTGTTTTTT. Translating it yields CSASSFTGANTGELFF.

This clonotype was observed a handful of times. The V gene is TRBV29-1, the J gene TRBJ2-1, with D possibly TRBD1 on 6 matching bases. Trimming cost V 1 base and J 5 bases, with 15 bases left between them. The CDR3 runs to 15 residues. The germline V gene encodes CDR1 SQVTM and CDR2 ANQGSEA. The CDR3 is CSVEGPGGLNNEQFF. In nucleotides, the CDR3 is TGCAGCGTTGAAGGCCCTGGGGGCCTCAACAATGAGCAGTTCTTC.

A few counts support this clonotype. The chain combines TRBV7-2 with TRBJ2-7; 8 bases map to TRBD2. CDR1 is SGHTA, CDR2 FQGNSA, per germline. This CDR3 contains 14 residues. With V trimmed by 4 bases and J by 2 bases, 4 bases remained unmatched. CDR3: CASSSPGLAYEQYF. CDR3 DNA sequence: TGTGCCAGCAGCTCCCCGGGACTAGCCTACGAGCAGTACTTC.

This chain connects TRBV9 to TRBJ2-7; TRBD2 is a possible D gene (6 bases). This CDR3 has 14 residues. Germline loops: CDR1 SGDLS, CDR2 YYNGEE. V was cut by 2 bases and J by 0 bases, with 9 bases left in between. The CDR3 region has the DNA TGTGCCAGCAGCGTTGGGGGGAGCTCCTACGAGCAGTACTTC. Protein product: CASSVGGSSYEQYF. Supplemented by reference TRBV9 and TRBJ2-7, the full variable domain reads DSGVTQTPKHLITATGQRVTLRCSPRSGDLSVYWYQQSLDQGLQFLIQYYNGEERAKGNILERFSAQQFPDLHSELNLSSLELGDSALYFCASSVGGSSYEQYFGPGTRLTVT.

The chain uses TRBV5-1 and TRBJ1-1; 9 bases map to TRBD1. Trimming cost V 4 bases and J 6 bases; bases outside gene matches: 13. The length of the CDR3 is 16 residues. In germline, CDR1 is SGHRS, CDR2 YFSETQ. In DNA, the CDR3 is TGCGCCAGCAGCAACTCCGGGACAGGGTTGAGGGCTGAAGCTTTCTTT. Its translation: CASSNSGTGLRAEAFF.